Presented here are 15 T cell receptor beta chains from one specimen sequenced in a study of PD-1 blockade in classical Hodgkin lymphoma. The protocol was immunoSEQ multiplex PCR, while the TCRdb copy is restricted to in-frame clones and leaves out a portion. The top ten clones hold over 20% of a sample with fewer than 25,000 clones, 74% of them seen once. In every patient, relapse followed autologous stem cell transplantation, while exposure to brentuximab vedotin differed. Sequencing was performed on peripheral blood mononuclear cells (PBMCs), taken at baseline. The receptors here all came from a human donor with classical Hodgkin lymphoma.

The rearrangement joins TRBV28 to TRBJ1-1; 8 nucleotides align to TRBD1. The V gene's germline CDR1 is MDHEN and CDR2 SYDVKM. The CDR3 has 14 amino acids. J gave up 3 bases and V 6 bases, and 6 bases lay outside the gene matches. The CDR3 DNA is TGTGCCAGCAGCGCGACAGGGGCTCACACTGAAGCTTTCTTT. Its protein product is CASSATGAHTEAFF.

The chain joins TRBV28 to TRBJ1-3; perhaps TRBD1 as D (5 bases). Trimming removed 5 bases at V and 0 bases at J, with 14 bases between. CDR3 size: 16 residues. Germline CDR1 is MDHEN and CDR2 is SYDVKM. The DNA for the CDR3 is TGTGCCAGCAGTGAAAGGGGACTGTTCTCTGGAAACACCATATATTTT. The encoded protein is CASSERGLFSGNTIYF. Supplemented by reference TRBV28 and TRBJ1-3, the full variable domain reads DVKVTQSSRYLVKRTGEKVFLECVQDMDHENMFWYRQDPGLGLRLIYFSYDVKMKEKGDIPEGYSVSREKKERFSLILESASTNQTSMYLCASSERGLFSGNTIYFGEGSWLTVV.

This clone was observed at least ten times. The rearrangement uses TRBV7-6 and TRBJ2-7; 7 nucleotides line up with TRBD2. CDR3 size: 17 residues. V gave up 1 base and J gave up 0 bases; unmatched junction bases: 9. CDR1 is SGHVS, CDR2 FNYEAQ, per germline. CDR3 nucleotides: TGTGCCAGCAGCTTAGGGGTAGCGGGCGGCAGCTCCTACGAGCAGTACTTC. Its protein product is CASSLGVAGGSSYEQYF.

The V and J genes are TRBV5-1 and TRBJ2-3; 8 bases are shared with TRBD1. CDR3 size: 14 residues. Germline V gives CDR1 SGHRS, CDR2 YFSETQ. With 4 bases clipped from V and 2 bases from J, the junction kept 3 bases outside the gene matches. This CDR3 is CASSQTGATDTQYF. The CDR3 region has the DNA TGCGCCAGCAGCCAGACAGGGGCCACAGATACGCAGTATTTT.

The chain couples TRBV6-6 to TRBJ1-5, with D uncertain. The CDR3 is made up of 13 amino acids. V lost 10 bases to trimming and J lost 3 bases, with 13 bases between them. Looked up from germline, CDR1 is MNHNY and CDR2 is SVGAGI (reference sequence). The CDR3 nucleotides are TGTGCCACCTCAAGGGAGTACAATCAGCCCCAGCATTTT. Translation gives CATSREYNQPQHF.

V gene TRBV5-4 combines with J gene TRBJ2-2; 12 bases are a match to TRBD1. CDR1 and CDR2 (germline): SGHNT, YYREEE (reference sequence). This CDR3 has 15 residues. V gave up 4 bases and J gave up 4 bases; unmatched junction bases: 2. The DNA for the CDR3 is TGTGCCAGCAGCCCGGGACAGGGGGCCACCGGGGAGCTGTTTTTT. It specifies CASSPGQGATGELFF.

The V call is TRBV9, the J call TRBJ2-7, with D tentatively TRBD1 (5 bases). Germline V gene sequence: CDR1 SGDLS, CDR2 YYNGEE. The CDR3 sequence is 17 residues long. Trimming stripped 0 bases from V and 4 bases from J, with 20 bases between. Here the CDR3 reads CASSVGPTAGPTYEQYF. The CDR3 DNA reads TGTGCCAGCAGCGTAGGCCCCACGGCAGGGCCCACATACGAGCAGTACTTC.

J is TRBJ2-3 and V is TRBV10-1; 9 bases are a match to TRBD1. The CDR3 is 16 residues long. With V trimmed by 3 bases and J by 5 bases, 9 bases remained unmatched. Germline V gene lookup returns CDR1 WNHNN and CDR2 SYGVQD (reference sequence). As DNA, the CDR3 is TGCGCCAGCAGTGACCCGGGACAGGGAGGAGGAGATACGCAGTATTTT. Protein sequence: CASSDPGQGGGDTQYF.

J is TRBJ1-5 and V is TRBV11-3; the D is unclear. The CDR3 consists of 18 residues. Germline CDR1 and CDR2: SGHNT and YENEEA. V shed 3 bases and J shed 0 bases, with 18 bases lying between them. CDR3 nucleotides: TGTGCCAGCAGCTTCCTGGGGAGGTGGCCTTATAGCAATCAGCCCCAGCATTTT. It translates to CASSFLGRWPYSNQPQHF.

This clone was counted a few times. The rearrangement uses TRBV9 and TRBJ1-4; a weak D match, TRBD1 (6 bases). CDR3 size: 16 residues. Looked up from germline, CDR1 is SGDLS and CDR2 is YYNGEE. The V end was cut by 0 bases, the J end by 1 base, with 10 bases between. The CDR3 loop reads CASSVEGGVTNEKLFF. The CDR3 DNA is TGTGCCAGCAGCGTAGAGGGGGGAGTAACTAATGAAAAACTGTTTTTT.

The gene calls are TRBV6-5 and TRBJ1-2; D is unclear. There are 12 residues in the CDR3. V was clipped by 6 bases and J by 2 bases, with 7 bases between them. Germline CDR1 is MNHEY and CDR2 is SVGAGI. The CDR3 region is CASRETNYGYTF. CDR3 sequence (DNA): TGTGCCAGCAGAGAGACAAACTATGGCTACACCTTC.

This sequence joins TRBV7-2 and TRBJ2-3, with 15 bases matching TRBD2. In germline, CDR1 is SGHTA, CDR2 FQGNSA. Germline trimming cut 4 bases from V and 6 bases from J; bases unmatched to any gene: 8. This CDR3 has 17 residues. CDR3 in amino acids: CASSSTGLAGGLDTQYF. DNA for the CDR3: TGTGCCAGCAGCTCAACTGGACTAGCGGGGGGGCTTGATACGCAGTATTTT.

The chain employs TRBV27 and TRBJ1-1; D gene uncertain. Trimming took off 0 bases at V and 0 bases at J, with 11 bases between the two ends. Germline assignment: CDR1 MNHEY and CDR2 SMNVEV (reference sequence). The CDR3 consists of 16 residues. CDR3 in DNA: TGTGCCAGCAGTTTATCGGGGATGGCGGTGAACACTGAAGCTTTCTTT. Translation: CASSLSGMAVNTEAFF.

The genes are TRBV30 and TRBJ2-3; D gene unclear. CDR1 is GTSNPN and CDR2 is SVGIG in the germline V gene (reference sequence). With 4 bases removed from V and 0 bases from J, the gap between germline ends came to 11 bases. The CDR3 loop spans 14 amino acids. Written as DNA, the CDR3 is TGTGCCTGGAAGGAGCAGGCGAGCACAGATACGCAGTATTTT. This translates into CAWKEQASTDTQYF.

The chain joins TRBV28 to TRBJ1-2; TRBD1 might be the D (6 bases). The V gene's germline CDR1 is MDHEN and CDR2 SYDVKM. The V end lost 6 bases, the J end lost 8 bases, and 22 bases lay between the germline ends. This CDR3 is built from 15 residues. The CDR3 sequence: CASRRPGRGEGGYTF. CDR3 sequence (DNA): TGTGCCAGCAGACGCCCCGGCAGGGGTGAGGGAGGCTACACCTTC.